This passage covers 31 T cell receptor beta chains from one sample sequenced in a study of T-cell memory formation after mild COVID-19. Via MiXCR, TCRdb re-called the 5' RACE reads, giving one row per CDR3 protein. The profile shows 150,000 or so distinct CDR3 sequences, roughly a third of them singletons. Source material: PBMCs or a T cell subset sorted from them (not recorded which). The receptors here all came from an adult woman who had mild COVID-19 (a few samples of this study predate the infection). Cell type and time point are not known.

Only a few counts were recorded for this clonotype. The chain links TRBV6-5 to TRBJ2-7; D gene ambiguous. The CDR3 contains 13 residues. Germline values: CDR1 MNHEY, CDR2 SVGAGI. V was clipped by 3 bases and J by 3 bases, with 9 bases between them. This CDR3 is CASSYEQYYEQYF. CDR3 sequence (DNA): TGTGCCAGCAGTTATGAACAGTACTACGAGCAGTACTTC.

The chain is built from TRBV5-4 and TRBJ1-1; unclear D gene. Trimming shortened V by 5 bases and J by 1 base, and 12 bases separated the two germline ends. CDR3 length equals 14 residues. Germline V gene sequence: CDR1 SGHNT, CDR2 YYREEE (reference sequence). The CDR3 nucleotides read TGTGCCAGCAGTGGGGAGTGGAGGAACACTGAAGCTTTCTTT. Its translation is CASSGEWRNTEAFF.

This clonotype was counted only a few times. V and J are TRBV12-3 or TRBV12-4 and TRBJ1-1; 7 positions agree with TRBD1. V dropped 6 bases and J dropped 4; count of bases not matched to a gene: 8. The CDR3 has 14 amino acids. The CDR3 protein is CASRPTGVFTEAFF. As DNA, the CDR3 is TGTGCCAGCAGACCCACAGGGGTTTTCACTGAAGCTTTCTTT.

The count of this clonotype is one. V and J are TRBV6-5 and TRBJ2-7, with 13 bases aligning to TRBD2. Looked up from germline, CDR1 is MNHEY and CDR2 is SVGAGI. There are 15 residues in the CDR3. V shed 4 bases, J shed 6 bases, and the junction held 6 bases outside the gene matches. CDR3 sequence (DNA): TGTGCCAGCAGTTCCCCGGGACTAGCGGGATTCGAGCAGTACTTC. Translated: CASSSPGLAGFEQYF.

The V gene is TRBV5-6, the J gene TRBJ2-3, with D perhaps being TRBD1 or TRBD2 (6 bases each). From germline, CDR1 is SGHDT and CDR2 YYEEEE. Deletions cut 0 bases from V and 5 bases from J, with 13 bases between. This CDR3 is 15 amino acids long. The CDR3 bases are TGTGCCAGCAGCTTGGTGCCGGGGGCTGGAGATACGCAGTATTTT. This translates into CASSLVPGAGDTQYF.

The gene calls are TRBV4-2 and TRBJ2-5, with D maybe TRBD1 (6 bases). This CDR3 contains 17 residues. Per the germline V gene, CDR1 is LGHNA and CDR2 is YNFKEQ. V was shortened by 3 bases and J by 5 bases, with 22 bases between the two germline ends. CDR3 residues: CASSQLHGQLDRETQYF. DNA for the CDR3: TGTGCCAGCAGCCAGCTTCACGGACAGCTAGATCGGGAGACCCAGTACTTC.

This clonotype has more than one count but fewer than ten. The CDR3 DNA reads as TGTGCCAGCAGCTTAGCCGGACTTAGCCCTGGGGCCAACGTCCTGACTTTC. This gives the protein CASSLAGLSPGANVLTF. The chain recombines TRBV7-9 with TRBJ2-6; perhaps TRBD2 as D (5 bases). The germline V gene has CDR1 SEHNR and CDR2 FQNEAQ (reference sequence). Trimming cost V 0 bases and J 2 bases, with 11 bases left between them. The CDR3 has 17 residues.

The CDR3 bases are TGCGCCAGCAGCTTGGATGGACAGGTTACCGGGGAGCTGTTTTTT. The encoded protein is CASSLDGQVTGELFF. The V call is TRBV5-1, the J call TRBJ2-2; TRBD1 matches 7 bases. This CDR3 contains 15 residues. Germline V gene sequence: CDR1 SGHRS, CDR2 YFSETQ. Trimming took 0 bases from V and 5 from J; bases not matched to a gene: 4.

The chain uses TRBV24-1 and TRBJ2-3; no clear D. This CDR3 is built from 15 residues. Germline CDR1 KGHDR, CDR2 SFDVKD. The V end lost 3 bases, the J end lost 2 bases, and 11 bases lay between the germline ends. The CDR3 DNA sequence: TGTGCCACCAGTGATGCGCGGCGTCACACAGATACGCAGTATTTT. Its protein product is CATSDARRHTDTQYF.

In this sample, this clonotype turned up a few times. The V and J genes are TRBV19 and TRBJ1-2, with unresolved D. The germline CDR1 and CDR2 sequences are LNHDA and SQIVND (reference sequence). V was shortened by 5 bases and J by 0 bases, with 13 bases between the two germline ends. CDR3 length equals 15 residues. The CDR3 DNA reads TGTGCCAGTAGTGAACGGCTGAGGACTAACTATGGCTACACCTTC. It translates to CASSERLRTNYGYTF.

The chain uses TRBV5-6 and TRBJ1-2, with 7 bases fitting TRBD1. Germline V gene lookup returns CDR1 SGHDT and CDR2 YYEEEE. V shed 0 bases and J 5 bases; nucleotides not matched to a gene: 7. This CDR3 comprises 15 residues. CDR3 sequence reads: CASSLGTGGSYGYTF. The DNA of the CDR3 is TGTGCCAGCAGCTTGGGGACAGGAGGTTCTTATGGCTACACCTTC.

This clonotype occurred a few times. V usage is TRBV6-6 and J usage is TRBJ2-2, with 7 bases identical to TRBD1. Per the germline V gene, CDR1 is MNHNY and CDR2 is SVGAGI (reference sequence). V was clipped by 5 bases and J by 4 bases; unmatched bases: 4. This CDR3 has 14 amino acids. CDR3 nucleotides: TGTGCCAGCAGTGAGGGGGCTGGCACCGGGGAGCTGTTTTTT. Its protein product is CASSEGAGTGELFF.

This clonotype was seen a handful of times. The gene calls are TRBV27 and TRBJ1-2; no reliable D call. The germline V and J ends were trimmed by 4 bases and 4 bases, with 13 bases remaining between them. Germline CDR1 is MNHEY and CDR2 is SMNVEV (reference sequence). There are 14 residues in the CDR3. This chain's CDR3 is CASSYGGNSYGYTF. CDR3 DNA sequence: TGTGCCAGCAGTTACGGAGGTAACAGCTATGGCTACACCTTC.

The rearrangement links TRBV6-6 to TRBJ2-7; weak D call: TRBD2 (6 bases). V gave up 10 bases and J gave up 6 bases, with 19 bases separating them. CDR1 is MNHNY and CDR2 is SVGAGI in the germline V gene (reference sequence). This CDR3 is built from 13 residues. CDR3 coding DNA: TGTGCCACGCTGGGCGGGATGACTACCGAGCAGTACTTC. Amino acids: CATLGGMTTEQYF.

This clonotype was counted a single time. The V call is TRBV5-1, the J call TRBJ2-5; TRBD1 matches 9 bases. The CDR3 covers 15 residues. The germline CDR1 and CDR2 sequences are SGHRS and YFSETQ. Germline trimming cut 0 bases from V and 6 bases from J; bases unmatched to any gene: 6. The CDR3 spells CASSLAGGQGKTQYF. In nucleotides, the CDR3 is TGCGCCAGCAGCTTGGCAGGGGGACAGGGAAAGACCCAGTACTTC.

This chain connects TRBV20-1 to TRBJ2-5; TRBD2 agrees at 7 bases. Germline values: CDR1 DFQATT, CDR2 SNEGSKA (reference sequence). There are 16 residues in the CDR3. The V gene end was trimmed by 5 bases and the J gene end by 0 bases; junction bases not matched to a gene: 12. This CDR3 reads CSAPLHSGSHQETQYF. The CDR3 bases are TGCAGTGCTCCGCTCCATAGCGGGTCACACCAAGAGACCCAGTACTTC.

This clonotype was seen a few times. J is TRBJ2-5 and V is TRBV5-5, with D perhaps assigned TRBD1 or TRBD2 (5 bases each). The CDR3 runs 15 residues. Germline assignment: CDR1 SGHKS and CDR2 YYEKEE (reference sequence). The germline V and J ends were trimmed by 3 bases and 2 bases, with 14 bases remaining between them. This chain's CDR3 is CASSWGYGEQETQYF. In nucleotides, the CDR3 is TGTGCCAGCAGCTGGGGGTATGGGGAACAAGAGACCCAGTACTTC.

The table lists this clonotype with a few counts. The J gene is TRBJ1-1, the V gene TRBV7-3; D ambiguous. Germline V gene data show CDR1 as SGHTA and CDR2 as FQGTGA. V dropped 5 bases and J dropped 2 bases, with 9 bases sitting between them. The CDR3 has 13 residues. CDR3 amino acids: CASSIHGNTEAFF. DNA for the CDR3: TGTGCCAGCAGCATACACGGAAACACTGAAGCTTTCTTT.

The V and J genes are TRBV10-3 and TRBJ2-2; perhaps D is TRBD1 or TRBD2 (5 bases each). The CDR3 consists of 15 residues. Trimming cost V 2 bases and J 0 bases, with 7 bases left between them. CDR1 and CDR2 from the germline V gene are ENHRY and SYGVKD. CDR3 sequence reads: CAISEGTPNTGELFF. The CDR3 nucleotides are TGTGCCATCAGTGAGGGGACGCCGAACACCGGGGAGCTGTTTTTT.

This clonotype was detected a few times. The CDR3 sequence: CASSSRDRRYEQYF. The CDR3 region has the DNA TGCGCCAGCAGCTCCCGGGACAGGAGATACGAGCAGTACTTC. V gene TRBV5-1 combines with J gene TRBJ2-7; 8 positions agree with TRBD1. Looked up from germline, CDR1 is SGHRS and CDR2 is YFSETQ. The CDR3 length is 14 residues. The ends lost 3 bases at V and 4 bases at J; junction bases unmatched: 6.

J is TRBJ2-3 and V is TRBV12-3 or TRBV12-4; TRBD1 might be the D (5 bases). V was shortened by 9 bases and J by 6 bases, with 13 bases between the two germline ends. The CDR3 loop spans 12 amino acids. The CDR3 coding sequence is TGTGCCAGTCGAGTTGGGGCGGATACGCAGTATTTT. Protein sequence: CASRVGADTQYF.

The J gene is TRBJ2-5, the V gene TRBV5-1, with 9 positions matching TRBD1. The germline V gene has CDR1 SGHRS and CDR2 YFSETQ. The J segment lost 1 base and the V segment lost 4 bases, leaving 8 bases of the junction unmatched. The CDR3 totals 16 residues. The CDR3 loop reads CASSMAGQGSQETQYF. The CDR3 DNA reads as TGCGCCAGCAGCATGGCGGGACAGGGTTCCCAAGAGACCCAGTACTTC.

The chain links TRBV9 to TRBJ2-5; D perhaps matches TRBD1 (5 bases). Between the trimmed V and J ends, which lost 0 bases and 1 base, there was a span of 10 bases. There are 15 residues in the CDR3. CDR1 SGDLS and CDR2 YYNGEE come from the germline V gene. CDR3 region: CASSVEQGSQETQYF. The CDR3 region has the DNA TGTGCCAGCAGCGTAGAGCAGGGAAGCCAAGAGACCCAGTACTTC. Using reference TRBV9 and TRBJ2-5 for the parts outside the CDR3, the full variable domain is DSGVTQTPKHLITATGQRVTLRCSPRSGDLSVYWYQQSLDQGLQFLIQYYNGEERAKGNILERFSAQQFPDLHSELNLSSLELGDSALYFCASSVEQGSQETQYFGPGTRLLVL.

This chain joins TRBV6-6 and TRBJ2-2, with unresolved D. CDR1 and CDR2 (germline): MNHNY, SVGAGI (reference sequence). V shed 5 bases and J shed 7 bases, with 5 bases lying between them. This CDR3 spans 11 amino acids. In DNA form, the CDR3 reads TGTGCCAGCAGTCAAGACGGGGAGCTGTTTTTT. Its protein product is CASSQDGELFF.

This chain links TRBV4-1 with TRBJ2-2; 8 nucleotides line up with TRBD2. Germline CDR1 and CDR2: MGHRA and YSYEKL. V lost 1 base, J lost 3 bases, and 10 bases stayed unmatched. The CDR3 consists of 18 residues. The CDR3 nucleotides read TGCGCCAGCAGCCAAGTTCCAGCGGGAGAGGGGCACACCGGGGAGCTGTTTTTT. It codes for CASSQVPAGEGHTGELFF.

This clonotype was counted between two and nine times. The chain links TRBV6-6 to TRBJ2-7; a possible D gene is TRBD2 (5 bases). The CDR3 loop spans 12 amino acids. Germline V gene sequence: CDR1 MNHNY, CDR2 SVGAGI (reference sequence). Trimming removed 8 bases at V and 6 bases at J, with 14 bases between. CDR3 region: CASGPRGLEQYF. The CDR3 DNA reads TGTGCCAGCGGGCCCCGAGGGCTCGAGCAGTACTTC.

This clonotype has a handful of counts. The V gene is TRBV2, the J gene TRBJ2-7; maybe TRBD1 (5 bases). This CDR3 region has 15 residues. The germline V and J ends were trimmed by 0 bases and 6 bases, with 15 bases remaining between them. Germline CDR1 is SNHLY and CDR2 is FYNNEI. The CDR3: CASSEAPARDGEQYF. CDR3 sequence (DNA): TGTGCCAGCAGTGAAGCGCCTGCCAGGGATGGCGAGCAGTACTTC.

The V call is TRBV7-2, the J call TRBJ2-1, with 9 bases fitting TRBD2. V gave up 1 base and J gave up 8 bases; unmatched junction bases: 6. Per germline, CDR1 SGHTA and CDR2 FQGNSA. The CDR3 covers 15 residues. The CDR3 bases are TGTGCCAGCAGCTTAGAAGCGGGAGGCGGTCATGAGCAGTTCTTC. Its translation is CASSLEAGGGHEQFF.

The chain carries TRBV7-3 and TRBJ1-1, with a weak D call TRBD1 (5 bases). The CDR3 sequence is 14 residues long. V was clipped by 6 bases and J by 2 bases, with 13 bases between them. CDR1 SGHTA and CDR2 FQGTGA come from the germline V gene. CDR3 sequence: CASRPGGSNTEAFF. The CDR3 region has the DNA TGTGCCAGCAGGCCGGGGGGATCCAACACTGAAGCTTTCTTT.

V and J are TRBV21-1 and TRBJ2-7; no DNA check was done on the table's D call, TRBD1. TRBV21-1 is a listed pseudogene. The CDR3 is 12 amino acids. Here the CDR3 reads CASSPKRGEQYF. For the CDR3, the DNA is TGTGCCAGCAGCCCTAAAAGGGGCGAGCAGTACTTC.

The V gene is TRBV5-4, the J gene TRBJ1-1; D call uncertain. Germline CDR1 reads SGHNT; CDR2 reads YYREEE (reference sequence). V dropped 1 base and J dropped 2 bases, with 12 bases sitting between them. The CDR3 runs to 15 residues. The CDR3 sequence is CASSLSLSENTEAFF. CDR3 in DNA: TGTGCCAGCAGCTTGTCCCTATCCGAAAACACTGAAGCTTTCTTT.